The next 26 T cell receptor beta chains were all read from a single sample in a study of T cells after yellow fever vaccination (dated by TCRdb to about 2019). The library was built by means of 5' RACE. The sequencing machine was an Illumina HiSeq 2500. Clones were called with MiXCR by TCRdb after fastp trimmed the public reads at Q25, and only in-frame beta chains were retained. All rows with the same CDR3 protein become a single entry with the most common DNA and genes. This sample is represented by roughly 500,000 distinct CDR3 sequences; roughly 19% of them were singletons. The ten largest clones capture approximately 15% of the sample. Taken with the paper, the label for treatment or condition translates to: live attenuated yellow fever vaccine strain. The sample was PBMCs, taken 15 days after the yellow fever booster vaccination. The origin of the receptors is a man aged 25 to 45 who received the YFV17D yellow fever vaccine.

This clonotype was seen only a few times. This chain connects TRBV12-3 or TRBV12-4 to TRBJ2-2; D call uncertain. The V gene lost 3 bases and the J gene lost 2 bases, with 19 bases spanning the gap. CDR3 length equals 18 residues. CDR3 DNA sequence: TGTGCCAGCAGTTTCCGGAATAGCAACCCAGTAAACACCGGGGAGCTGTTTTTT. Residues: CASSFRNSNPVNTGELFF.

The CDR3 nucleotides are TGTGCCACCAGAGACCCGGTTCGGGAGGGGTCAGATACGCAGTATTTT. Protein product: CATRDPVREGSDTQYF. The V call is TRBV15, the J call TRBJ2-3, with TRBD2 identical over 8 bases. The V gene end was trimmed by 6 bases and the J gene end by 4 bases; junction bases not matched to a gene: 12. The CDR3 totals 16 residues. Germline CDR1 is LNHNV and CDR2 is YYDKDF (reference sequence). Looking up the rest from reference TRBV15 and TRBJ2-3 gives the full variable domain: DAMVIQNPRYQVTQFGKPVTLSCSQTLNHNVMYWYQQKSSQAPKLLFHYYDKDFNNEADTPDNFQSRRPNTSFCFLDIRSPGLGDTAMYLCATRDPVREGSDTQYFGPGTRLTVL.

The rearrangement links TRBV6-5 to TRBJ2-7, with 7 bases aligning to TRBD2. Per the germline V gene, CDR1 is MNHEY and CDR2 is SVGAGI. This CDR3 region has 13 residues. Trimming took 3 bases from V and 6 from J; bases not matched to a gene: 5. The CDR3 region is CASSYSSGGEQYF. The CDR3 DNA follows: TGTGCCAGCAGTTATTCTTCGGGAGGCGAGCAGTACTTC.

This clonotype was found a few times. J is TRBJ1-2 and V is TRBV20-1; 8 bases match TRBD1. V shed 2 bases, J shed 4 bases, and the junction held 9 bases outside the gene matches. Germline V gene data show CDR1 as DFQATT and CDR2 as SNEGSKA (reference sequence). The CDR3 sequence is 15 residues long. CDR3 residues: CSARPAGQGFYGYTF. Here the CDR3 DNA reads TGCAGTGCTAGACCTGCTGGACAGGGATTCTATGGCTACACCTTC.

The V and J genes are TRBV20-1 and TRBJ2-3; D gene uncertain. Trimming left V 2 bases short and J 3 bases short, with 15 bases between. In germline, CDR1 is DFQATT, CDR2 SNEGSKA (reference sequence). The CDR3 runs 15 residues. In DNA form, the CDR3 reads TGCAGTGCTAGATTTCCCCCATCCGGGACAGATACGCAGTATTTT. It codes for CSARFPPSGTDTQYF.

This clonotype was counted a few times. The chain is built from TRBV11-2 and TRBJ2-5; D is unclear. CDR1 and CDR2 (germline): SGHAT, FQNNGV. This CDR3 comprises 15 residues. The ends were cut back, 1 base at V and 3 bases at J, with 12 bases in the middle. The CDR3 reads CASSLAYGREETQYF. CDR3 nucleotides: TGTGCCAGCAGCTTAGCGTACGGTAGGGAAGAGACCCAGTACTTC.

J is TRBJ2-1 and V is TRBV4-3; TRBD2 matches 9 bases. Germline CDR1 LGHNA, CDR2 YSLEER. V was clipped by 4 bases and J by 5 bases; unmatched bases: 15. This CDR3 is 18 amino acids long. CDR3 DNA sequence: TGCGCCAGCAGCCTGCGGACTAGCGCGAACCGGGCTAACAATGAGCAGTTCTTC. As protein: CASSLRTSANRANNEQFF.

This sequence joins TRBV20-1 and TRBJ2-5; 9 positions match TRBD1. This CDR3 is 14 amino acids long. J gave up 4 bases and V 5 bases, and 8 bases lay outside the gene matches. The germline CDR1 and CDR2 sequences are DFQATT and SNEGSKA (reference sequence). The CDR3 reads CSAQRDREGETQYF. The CDR3, as DNA: TGCAGTGCTCAGCGGGACAGGGAGGGAGAGACCCAGTACTTC.

This clonotype was detected only a few times. The rearrangement links TRBV20-1 to TRBJ2-5; 8 positions agree with TRBD2. This CDR3 region has 15 residues. Germline CDR1 DFQATT, CDR2 SNEGSKA (reference sequence). V shed 5 bases and J 5 bases; nucleotides not matched to a gene: 13. The CDR3 loop reads CSAYPGLAVLETQYF. The CDR3 nucleotides read TGCAGTGCTTACCCCGGACTAGCTGTTCTTGAGACCCAGTACTTC.

The chain links TRBV30 to TRBJ2-1, with D possibly called TRBD1 or TRBD2 (5 bases each). The V gene's germline CDR1 is GTSNPN and CDR2 SVGIG (reference sequence). Trimming stripped 3 bases from V and 8 bases from J, with 11 bases between. The CDR3 consists of 12 residues. The CDR3 loop reads CAWRGPADEQFF. CDR3 nucleotides: TGTGCCTGGAGGGGACCGGCGGATGAGCAGTTCTTC.

The table lists this clonotype with a few counts. The J gene is TRBJ2-5, the V gene TRBV5-1; either TRBD1 or TRBD2 may fit D (5 bases each). Trimming pared 6 bases from V and 5 bases from J, leaving 20 bases between. The CDR3 covers 15 residues. Germline CDR1 reads SGHRS; CDR2 reads YFSETQ. The CDR3 reads CASTNTGTAVETQYF. The DNA for the CDR3 is TGCGCCAGCACAAACACCGGGACGGCAGTGGAGACCCAGTACTTC. The variable domain in full, with the rest retrieved from reference TRBV5-1 and TRBJ2-5, is KAGVTQTPRYLIKTRGQQVTLSCSPISGHRSVSWYQQTPGQGLQFLFEYFSETQRNKGNFPGRFSGRQFSNSRSEMNVSTLELGDSALYLCASTNTGTAVETQYFGPGTRLLVL.

This chain connects TRBV6-5 to TRBJ1-2, with unresolved D. Per the germline V gene, CDR1 is MNHEY and CDR2 is SVGAGI. V lost 2 bases and J lost 9, with 10 bases in between. This CDR3 is 12 amino acids long. CDR3 coding DNA: TGTGCCAGCAGTTACCAAGGGAGAAGCTACACCTTC. Translated, it gives CASSYQGRSYTF.

This clonotype was detected a few times. The rearrangement uses TRBV21-1 and TRBJ1-5; the table's D call, TRBD1, has no DNA check behind it. TRBV21-1 is tagged as a pseudogene. The CDR3 extends over 14 amino acids. The CDR3: CASSRQGVFQPQHF. The CDR3 nucleotides are TGTGCCAGCAGCAGACAGGGGGTGTTCCAGCCCCAGCATTTT.

In its sample, this clonotype was seen many times. The genes are TRBV20-1 and TRBJ2-1; 11 bases fit TRBD2. Germline V gene lookup returns CDR1 DFQATT and CDR2 SNEGSKA (reference sequence). Trimming took 6 bases from V and 1 from J; bases not matched to a gene: 11. The CDR3 runs 17 residues. The CDR3 coding sequence is TGCAGTGCCCCCCCGGCCTCTAGCGGGAGGTCCTACAATGAGCAGTTCTTC. Residues: CSAPPASSGRSYNEQFF.

This clonotype came up a few times. The DNA of the CDR3 is TGTGCCAGCAGCTTCGCGAGTAGGAACACTGAAGCTTTCTTT. Translation gives CASSFASRNTEAFF. The chain recombines TRBV7-9 with TRBJ1-1; the D is unclear. This CDR3 is built from 14 residues. Per germline, CDR1 SEHNR and CDR2 FQNEAQ (reference sequence). Trimming stripped 3 bases from V and 1 base from J, with 9 bases between.

This clonotype was recorded a few times. The chain has TRBV7-9 and TRBJ1-1; D gene ambiguous. V dropped 3 bases and J dropped 3 bases, with 11 bases sitting between them. CDR3 length equals 14 residues. Germline V lookup: CDR1 SEHNR, CDR2 FQNEAQ (reference sequence). The DNA for the CDR3 is TGTGCCAGCAGCTTGCGGCAGGTCGACACTGAAGCTTTCTTT. Translated: CASSLRQVDTEAFF.

This clonotype was counted between two and nine times. The V call is TRBV21-1, the J call TRBJ1-4. TRBV21-1 is a known pseudogene. There are 20 residues in the CDR3. The CDR3 sequence: CASSLSGTSGDRLTNEKLFF. CDR3 bases: TGTGCCAGCAGCCTATCCGGAACCAGCGGGGACCGATTAACTAATGAAAAACTGTTTTTT.

This clonotype was picked up a small number of times. V is TRBV7-2 and J is TRBJ2-7; TRBD2 is a possible D gene (6 bases). CDR3 length: 14 residues. Germline V gives CDR1 SGHTA, CDR2 FQGNSA. Between the trimmed V and J ends, which lost 3 bases and 3 bases, there was a span of 12 bases. CDR3 protein: CASSFWGGRYEQYF. CDR3 coding DNA: TGTGCCAGCAGCTTTTGGGGAGGACGCTACGAGCAGTACTTC.

The table lists this clonotype with a few counts. V and J are TRBV5-1 and TRBJ2-1; D remains ambiguous. CDR1 SGHRS and CDR2 YFSETQ come from the germline V gene. Trimming left V 0 bases short and J 8 bases short, with 15 bases between. The CDR3 is made up of 15 amino acids. In DNA, the CDR3 is TGCGCCAGCAGCTTGGAGCGCCCGTTTTCGGATGAGCAGTTCTTC. This sequence encodes CASSLERPFSDEQFF. Supplemented by reference TRBV5-1 and TRBJ2-1, the full variable domain reads KAGVTQTPRYLIKTRGQQVTLSCSPISGHRSVSWYQQTPGQGLQFLFEYFSETQRNKGNFPGRFSGRQFSNSRSEMNVSTLELGDSALYLCASSLERPFSDEQFFGPGTRLTVL.

The CDR3 DNA reads as TGTGCCAGCTGGGCCGCCGGCACCGCCTACGAGCAGTACTTC. As protein: CASWAAGTAYEQYF. This rearrangement joins TRBV6-1 to TRBJ2-7; D is ambiguous. V lost 8 bases and J 2 bases, leaving 16 bases between the germline ends. This CDR3 contains 14 residues. Per the germline V gene, CDR1 is MNHNS and CDR2 is SASEGT.

This clonotype has more than one count but fewer than ten. The chain uses TRBV15 and TRBJ2-2; 7 bases align to TRBD2. Germline V gives CDR1 LNHNV, CDR2 YYDKDF (reference sequence). The V gene end was trimmed by 1 base and the J gene end by 3 bases; junction bases not matched to a gene: 8. The CDR3 is 17 residues long. The CDR3 loop reads CATSRGRGGRDTGELFF. The CDR3, as DNA: TGTGCCACCAGCAGAGGAAGAGGTGGGAGGGACACCGGGGAGCTGTTTTTT.

This chain joins TRBV4-3 and TRBJ1-1, with D possibly being TRBD1 (5 bases). This CDR3 region has 14 residues. Per the germline V gene, CDR1 is LGHNA and CDR2 is YSLEER. V was pared by 5 bases and J by 0 bases, with 10 bases between. The CDR3 region is CASSRGLMNTEAFF. DNA for the CDR3: TGCGCCAGCAGCAGGGGACTGATGAACACTGAAGCTTTCTTT.

This clonotype showed up just a few times. The gene calls are TRBV7-4 and TRBJ2-2; D might be TRBD1 (6 bases). This CDR3 has 15 amino acids. The V and J ends lost 1 base and 4 bases respectively, with 10 bases between them. Germline assignment: CDR1 SGHVT and CDR2 SQSDAQ. CDR3 nucleotides: TGTGCCAGCAGCTTAGTGGGGGCCCTCACCGGGGAGCTGTTTTTT. Its protein is CASSLVGALTGELFF.

The chain uses TRBV7-2 and TRBJ2-3; 11 bases are a match to TRBD2. There are 16 residues in the CDR3. The V and J ends lost 4 bases and 3 bases, in that order; junction bases with no gene match: 6. From germline, CDR1 is SGHTA and CDR2 FQGNSA. CDR3 amino acids: CASSSMWTSGTDTQYF. The CDR3 region has the DNA TGTGCCAGCAGCTCGATGTGGACTAGCGGGACAGATACGCAGTATTTT.

This clonotype came up a few times. V is TRBV12-3 or TRBV12-4 and J is TRBJ2-1, with 8 bases lining up with TRBD1. CDR3 length: 12 amino acids. J was trimmed by 12 bases and V by 6 bases; bases with no gene match: 7. CDR3 region: CASSLTGGAQFF. CDR3 bases: TGTGCCAGCAGCCTAACAGGGGGTGCGCAGTTCTTC.

The chain has TRBV28 and TRBJ1-2; 9 bases line up with TRBD1. V trimming: 6 bases; J trimming: 4 bases; junction bases outside the gene matches: 9. Germline CDR1 MDHEN, CDR2 SYDVKM. The length of the CDR3 is 15 residues. This chain's CDR3 is CASRSGTGPPYGYTF. The CDR3 DNA sequence: TGTGCCAGCAGATCCGGGACAGGGCCCCCCTATGGCTACACCTTC.